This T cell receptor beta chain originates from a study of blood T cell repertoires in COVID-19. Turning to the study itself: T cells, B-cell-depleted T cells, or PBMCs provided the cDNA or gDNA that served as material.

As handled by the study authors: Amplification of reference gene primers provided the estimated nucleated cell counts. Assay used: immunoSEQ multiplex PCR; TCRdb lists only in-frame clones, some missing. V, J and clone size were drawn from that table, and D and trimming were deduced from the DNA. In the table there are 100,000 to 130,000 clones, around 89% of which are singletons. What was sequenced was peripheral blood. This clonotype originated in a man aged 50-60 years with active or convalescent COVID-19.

CDR3 residues: CASSFGGGFTEAFF. The CDR3 DNA reads TGTGCCAGCAGTTTTGGAGGGGGCTTCACTGAAGCTTTCTTT. The chain is built from TRBV28 and TRBJ1-1, with 7 positions matching TRBD1. Germline V CDR1 and CDR2: MDHEN, SYDVKM. V trimming: 3 bases; J trimming: 4 bases; junction bases outside the gene matches: 5. The CDR3 totals 14 residues.